These 26 T cell receptor beta chains were all obtained from the same sample, sequenced in a study of identical twins. Using its own MiXCR run on the 5' RACE reads, TCRdb lists one record per CDR3 protein. The profile shows fewer than 900,000 distinct CDR3 sequences, 21% of them singletons. This sample was shared with a second study, whose subject was T cells expressing NK-cell markers.

Sequences were obtained from PBMCs. The receptors here all came from a woman aged 18-29 years in good health.

The chain joins TRBV12-3 or TRBV12-4 to TRBJ2-1, with 7 bases identical to TRBD1. This CDR3 region has 17 residues. V lost 6 bases, J lost 1 base, and 12 bases stayed unmatched. The chain's CDR3 is CASSSDRVLLSYNEQFF. CDR3 nucleotide sequence: TGTGCCAGCAGCTCCGACAGGGTCCTCTTATCCTACAATGAGCAGTTCTTC.

This rearrangement joins TRBV6-5 to TRBJ2-3; the D gene is possibly TRBD2 (6 bases). V lost 1 base, J lost 2 bases, and 13 bases lay in between. This CDR3 contains 16 residues. CDR1 is MNHEY, CDR2 SVGAGI, per germline. CDR3 loop: CASSYFGWGDTDTQYF. CDR3 bases: TGTGCCAGCAGTTACTTTGGGTGGGGGGACACAGATACGCAGTATTTT.

Comment on this clonotype: A read error may be the cause here, since a much bigger clone is one base away. The chain carries TRBV6-2 or TRBV6-3 and TRBJ2-7; a possible D gene is TRBD2 (5 bases). The CDR3 is made up of 12 amino acids. CDR1 and CDR2 (germline): MNHEY, SVGEGT. The CDR3 protein is CTSSWTGYEQYF. The CDR3 nucleotides are TGTACCAGCAGTTGGACTGGCTACGAGCAGTACTTC.

V is TRBV7-6 and J is TRBJ2-7; tentatively, D is TRBD1 or TRBD2 (6 bases each). Germline assignment: CDR1 SGHVS and CDR2 FNYEAQ. The length of the CDR3 is 17 residues. V was cut by 4 bases and J by 6 bases, with 25 bases left in between. CDR3 in amino acids: CASSSTGSGTRMPEQYF. The CDR3 region has the DNA TGTGCCAGCAGCTCGACAGGTTCCGGGACTCGTATGCCCGAGCAGTACTTC.

This clonotype has only a few counts. This chain connects TRBV12-3 or TRBV12-4 to TRBJ2-1, with TRBD2 matching over 8 bases. J lost 5 bases, V lost 6 bases, and 6 bases had no gene match. The CDR3 runs 14 residues. The CDR3 protein is CASRRSGRDNEQFF. In DNA, the CDR3 is TGTGCCAGCAGGAGGAGCGGGAGAGACAATGAGCAGTTCTTC.

This clonotype was found many times. Sequence at one end of the junction differs from germline and may be a read error. The chain combines TRBV7-2 with TRBJ2-3; 11 bases match TRBD2. CDR3 length equals 15 residues. From germline, CDR1 is SGHTA and CDR2 FQGNSA. CDR3 residues: CASSLAGGITDTQYF. The CDR3 nucleotides read TGTGCCAGCAGTTTAGCGGGGGGGATCACAGATACGCAGTATTTT.

V gene TRBV4-2 combines with J gene TRBJ2-7; 8 bases line up with TRBD2. The CDR3 has 16 amino acids. V gave up 4 bases and J gave up 2 bases; unmatched junction bases: 10. CDR1 is LGHNA, CDR2 YNFKEQ, per germline. The CDR3 region is CASSPNPGLATYEQYF. The CDR3 DNA follows: TGTGCCAGCAGCCCAAACCCCGGACTAGCAACCTACGAGCAGTACTTC.

This clonotype was seen at least ten times. This chain connects TRBV5-1 to TRBJ2-5; no firm D call. V was trimmed by 5 bases and J by 3 bases, leaving 5 bases between them. Per germline, CDR1 SGHRS and CDR2 YFSETQ. CDR3 length: 11 residues. The CDR3 coding sequence is TGCGCCAGCAGGGAAGAAGAGACCCAGTACTTC. Amino acid sequence: CASREEETQYF.

This clonotype was recorded at least ten times. In nucleotides, the CDR3 is TGTGCCATCAGTGGTTCCGGGACCGACCGCCCCCAGTACTTC. Translating gives CAISGSGTDRPQYF. The chain has TRBV10-3 and TRBJ2-5; D could derive from TRBD1 or TRBD2 (5 bases each). CDR1 is ENHRY, CDR2 SYGVKD, per germline. The CDR3 is 14 residues long. V lost 4 bases, J lost 9 bases, and 18 bases lay in between.

This clonotype has a handful of counts. The chain combines TRBV6-1 with TRBJ1-4, with D possibly being TRBD1 (5 bases). The CDR3 covers 13 residues. V lost 6 bases and J 7 bases, leaving 12 bases between the germline ends. Per germline, CDR1 MNHNS and CDR2 SASEGT. The CDR3 DNA is TGTGCCAGCAGCCGGGGAGGGGTTGAAAAACTGTTTTTT. It codes for CASSRGGVEKLFF.

This clonotype was observed a handful of times. The chain is built from TRBV6-1 and TRBJ1-2; 9 bases fit TRBD1. Germline V gives CDR1 MNHNS, CDR2 SASEGT. The CDR3 contains 14 residues. V lost 6 bases to trimming and J lost 4 bases; unmatched junction nucleotides: 6. CDR3 sequence (DNA): TGTGCCAGCAGGGGACAGGGATTGAGCTATGGCTACACCTTC. It encodes CASRGQGLSYGYTF.

The rearrangement uses TRBV29-1 and TRBJ1-2; tentative D call: TRBD1 (6 bases). CDR1 and CDR2 from the germline V gene are SQVTM and ANQGSEA. V shed 5 bases and J shed 7 bases, with 11 bases lying between them. This CDR3 region has 11 residues. CDR3 region: CSVTGKGGYTF. CDR3 bases: TGCAGCGTTACAGGGAAGGGTGGCTACACCTTC.

This clonotype has a count of ten or more. At one end the junction does not follow the germline gene, possibly because of a read error. The V gene is TRBV7-2, the J gene TRBJ1-1; D unresolved. Germline V gene sequence: CDR1 SGHTA, CDR2 FQGNSA. CDR3 size: 11 residues. As DNA, the CDR3 is TGTGCCAGCAGTTTAGTCACTGAAGCTTTCTTT. Residues: CASSLVTEAFF.

The chain joins TRBV9 to TRBJ2-5, with 7 bases identical to TRBD1. J lost 4 bases, V lost 2 bases, and 5 bases had no gene match. Germline V CDR1 and CDR2: SGDLS, YYNGEE. CDR3 length: 14 amino acids. This CDR3 reads CASSVSTGRETQYF. The CDR3 DNA is TGTGCCAGCAGCGTTTCGACAGGGAGAGAGACCCAGTACTTC. Full variable domain (remainder filled in from reference TRBV9 and TRBJ2-5): DSGVTQTPKHLITATGQRVTLRCSPRSGDLSVYWYQQSLDQGLQFLIQYYNGEERAKGNILERFSAQQFPDLHSELNLSSLELGDSALYFCASSVSTGRETQYFGPGTRLLVL.

The rearrangement uses TRBV7-9 and TRBJ1-1; D is unresolved. V dropped 1 base and J dropped 0 bases, with 6 bases sitting between them. Germline V lookup: CDR1 SEHNR, CDR2 FQNEAQ (reference sequence). The CDR3 is made up of 14 amino acids. In nucleotides, the CDR3 is TGTGCCAGCAGCTTAGGGGCCATGAACACTGAAGCTTTCTTT. It specifies CASSLGAMNTEAFF.

This clonotype was detected many times. V and J are TRBV15 and TRBJ2-7; D is uncertain. Trimming cost V 0 bases and J 2 bases, with 11 bases left between them. Per the germline V gene, CDR1 is LNHNV and CDR2 is YYDKDF (reference sequence). The CDR3 loop spans 15 amino acids. The CDR3 DNA is TGTGCCACCAGCAGAGATTCCAGCACTACCTACGAGCAGTACTTC. Protein product: CATSRDSSTTYEQYF. Using reference TRBV15 and TRBJ2-7 for the parts outside the CDR3, the full variable domain is DAMVIQNPRYQVTQFGKPVTLSCSQTLNHNVMYWYQQKSSQAPKLLFHYYDKDFNNEADTPDNFQSRRPNTSFCFLDIRSPGLGDTAMYLCATSRDSSTTYEQYFGPGTRLTVT.

This chain joins TRBV27 and TRBJ2-2, with D perhaps matching TRBD1 (5 bases). The ends were cut back, 6 bases at V and 7 bases at J, with 12 bases in the middle. The CDR3 extends over 13 amino acids. Germline assignment: CDR1 MNHEY and CDR2 SMNVEV (reference sequence). As DNA, the CDR3 is TGTGCCAGCAGAGCAGGGCGGAACGGGGAGCTGTTTTTT. It yields the protein CASRAGRNGELFF.

This sequence joins TRBV4-1 and TRBJ2-3, with D uncertain. The CDR3 sequence is 14 residues long. V was pared by 0 bases and J by 11 bases, with 15 bases between. Per the germline V gene, CDR1 is MGHRA and CDR2 is YSYEKL. The CDR3 region has the DNA TGCGCCAGCAGCCAAGATCCCGCTAGTTTCGGGCAGTATTTT. It encodes CASSQDPASFGQYF.

The gene calls are TRBV24-1 and TRBJ1-2, with TRBD1 matching 7 bases. V shed 4 bases and J 5 bases; nucleotides not matched to a gene: 3. Germline CDR1 reads KGHDR; CDR2 reads SFDVKD. This CDR3 has 13 residues. In nucleotides, the CDR3 is TGTGCCACCAGTGACCCGACAGGGTATGGCTACACCTTC. The encoded protein is CATSDPTGYGYTF.

V gene TRBV20-1 combines with J gene TRBJ2-5; no firm D call. V dropped 5 bases and J dropped 4 bases, with 14 bases sitting between them. This CDR3 comprises 13 residues. Germline CDR1 and CDR2: DFQATT and SNEGSKA (reference sequence). In DNA, the CDR3 is TGCAGTGCTCAGAGAGAGCTTCTAGAGACCCAGTACTTC. Translated: CSAQRELLETQYF.

This clonotype was seen more than once but under ten times. DNA of the CDR3: TGTGCCAGCAGCTCCATCGGGGGGGCCTCCTACGAGCAGTACTTC. As protein: CASSSIGGASYEQYF. This rearrangement joins TRBV7-3 to TRBJ2-7; 8 positions agree with TRBD2. The CDR3 runs 15 residues. Germline loops: CDR1 SGHTA, CDR2 FQGTGA. Trimming cost V 4 bases and J 0 bases; bases outside gene matches: 5. Supplemented by reference TRBV7-3 and TRBJ2-7, the full variable domain reads GAGVSQTPSNKVTEKGKYVELRCDPISGHTALYWYRQSLGQGPEFLIYFQGTGAADDSGLPNDRFFAVRPEGSVSTLKIQRTERGDSAVYLCASSSIGGASYEQYFGPGTRLTVT.

The chain is built from TRBV7-6 and TRBJ2-1; 7 bases fit TRBD1. Trimming removed 4 bases from V and 3 bases from J; junction bases left unmatched: 21. The CDR3 is 20 amino acids. Looked up from germline, CDR1 is SGHVS and CDR2 is FNYEAQ. The CDR3 bases are TGTGCCAGCAGCTCCAACACAGGGGAGCGGAAATCTAAAATCTACAATGAGCAGTTCTTC. Translated: CASSSNTGERKSKIYNEQFF.

CDR3 region: CAIHYRGTFF. CDR3 coding DNA: TGTGCCATACATTACAGGGGAACTTTCTTT. The genes are TRBV10-3 and TRBJ1-1, with 7 bases identical to TRBD1. Germline CDR1 reads ENHRY; CDR2 reads SYGVKD. The CDR3 length is 10 residues. J was trimmed by 12 bases and V by 9 bases; bases with no gene match: 7.

The CDR3 loop reads CASSSTSEKGDTQYF. In nucleotides, the CDR3 is TGTGCCAGCAGCTCGACTAGCGAGAAGGGAGATACGCAGTATTTT. The chain combines TRBV7-9 with TRBJ2-3; 8 bases fit TRBD2. This CDR3 is built from 15 residues. J lost 5 bases, V lost 4 bases, and 8 bases had no gene match. CDR1 is SEHNR and CDR2 is FQNEAQ in the germline V gene (reference sequence).

This clonotype was observed at least ten times. V gene TRBV20-1 combines with J gene TRBJ2-2, with no clear D. Trimming took 4 bases from V and 0 from J, leaving 9 bases between them. The CDR3 sequence is 14 residues long. CDR1 DFQATT and CDR2 SNEGSKA come from the germline V gene (reference sequence). The DNA of the CDR3 is TGCAGTGCTACGGGCCTCGCGAACACCGGGGAGCTGTTTTTT. Protein sequence: CSATGLANTGELFF.

This clonotype was counted a single time. This chain joins TRBV5-1 and TRBJ2-7; 16 bases match TRBD2. The CDR3 sequence is 17 residues long. Trimming cost V 4 bases and J 4 bases; bases outside gene matches: 8. The germline V gene has CDR1 SGHRS and CDR2 YFSETQ. The CDR3 loop is CASSVSPGLAGGYEQYF. The CDR3 coding sequence is TGCGCCAGCAGCGTATCCCCGGGACTAGCGGGAGGGTACGAGCAGTACTTC.